The T cell receptor (beta chain) described here comes from a study of graft-versus-host responses after intestinal transplantation. In the study overall: The transplants performed in recipients were multivisceral, liver-intestinal, or isolated intestinal. Regarding the study as a whole: Declines in HvG clones occurring early post-transplant were associated with peak circulating GvH clone levels. Across patients carrying graft-donor T cell macrochimerism, allografts held high graft-versus-host to host-versus-graft clonal ratios.

Data came from immunoSEQ multiplex PCR; TCRdb stores just in-frame clones and leaves some out. The table includes around 39,000 clones, about 90% detected once. The V end lost 4 bases, the J end lost 3 bases, and 5 bases lay between the germline ends. The CDR3 length is 12 residues. Germline assignment: CDR1 SNHLY and CDR2 FYNNEI. This clone was found once. Its antigen is unknown. This chain links TRBV2 with TRBJ2-3; D is unclear. This clonotype was obtained from a human patient who received an intestinal transplant, so some T cells may come from the graft donor. The specimen was PBMCs, collected 267 days after transplant. Here the CDR3 reads CASSVRTDTQYF. The CDR3 coding sequence is TGTGCCAGCAGTGTACGAACAGATACGCAGTATTTT.